These 10 T cell receptor beta chains originate from one sample sequenced in a study of T cells in Graves' hyperthyroidism and ophthalmopathy. Amplified TCR beta CDR3 regions came from RNA transcripts. TCR CDR3 underwent first-round RT-PCR with the HTBI primer set. TCRdb re-called the multiplex PCR reads with MiXCR, one entry per CDR3 protein. The data contain hundreds of thousands of distinct CDR3 sequences, 14% of them singletons. The specimen was blood. Receptors were obtained from a woman in her thirties or forties with Graves' hyperthyroidism.

This clonotype was seen at least ten times. V and J are TRBV20-1 and TRBJ1-5, with D hard to call. Germline assignment: CDR1 DFQATT and CDR2 SNEGSKA (reference sequence). The germline V and J ends were trimmed by 6 bases and 6 bases, with 12 bases remaining between them. There are 12 residues in the CDR3. CDR3 DNA sequence: TGCAGTGCAAAAGGGTTTGGTCAGCCCCAGCATTTT. Translation gives CSAKGFGQPQHF.

This clonotype was seen many times. V gene TRBV6-1 combines with J gene TRBJ2-3, with 10 bases matching TRBD2. The CDR3 sequence is 18 residues long. Germline lookup yields CDR1 MNHNS and CDR2 SASEGT. Unmatched junction bases numbered 11, after V lost 5 bases and J lost 0 bases. The CDR3 protein is CASSLTGTSVGSTDTQYF. In nucleotides, the CDR3 is TGTGCCAGCAGTCTCACCGGGACTAGCGTGGGGAGCACAGATACGCAGTATTTT.

Of note for this clonotype: A read error is possible here, since a much larger clone lies one base away. The CDR3 nucleotides read TGTGCCAGCTCTGACAGGGTGCTTCAGGAGACCCAGTACTTC. This sequence encodes CASSDRVLQETQYF. V usage is TRBV2 and J usage is TRBJ2-5, with 7 bases matching TRBD1. CDR1 and CDR2 from the germline V gene are SNHLY and FYNNEI. This CDR3 is 14 amino acids long. V was clipped by 8 bases and J by 5 bases; unmatched bases: 11.

This clonotype was seen at least ten times. This chain uses TRBV5-1 with TRBJ2-7, with D perhaps TRBD1 or TRBD2 (5 bases each). In germline, CDR1 is SGHRS, CDR2 YFSETQ. The CDR3 spans 15 residues. V dropped 1 base and J dropped 0 bases, with 11 bases sitting between them. In DNA, the CDR3 is TGCGCCAGCAGCTTGACCGGGGCCAGCTCCTACGAGCAGTACTTC. Its translation is CASSLTGASSYEQYF.

This clonotype was counted ten times or more. The chain has TRBV24-1 and TRBJ1-5; 7 positions match TRBD1. With V trimmed by 2 bases and J by 5 bases, 5 bases remained unmatched. The CDR3 length is 15 residues. Germline CDR1 is KGHDR and CDR2 is SFDVKD. CDR3 protein: CATSDSGGGYQPQHF. CDR3 bases: TGTGCCACCAGTGATTCAGGGGGAGGCTATCAGCCCCAGCATTTT.

There are a few counts of this clonotype. The rearrangement uses TRBV5-4 and TRBJ2-2, with 9 bases that match TRBD1. V lost 0 bases and J lost 5; bases outside the gene matches: 2. Looked up from germline, CDR1 is SGHNT and CDR2 is YYREEE (reference sequence). CDR3 length: 15 residues. DNA for the CDR3: TGTGCCAGCAGCTTGGGACAGGGGGAGACCGGGGAGCTGTTTTTT. Its protein is CASSLGQGETGELFF.

This clonotype was counted ten times or more. The genes are TRBV5-1 and TRBJ2-3; 9 bases match TRBD1. Germline-derived CDR1 and CDR2 are SGHRS and YFSETQ. Unmatched junction bases numbered 5, after V lost 0 bases and J lost 6 bases. This CDR3 spans 15 amino acids. The CDR3 bases are TGCGCCAGCAGCTTGGAACAGGGGGCAGGGGATACGCAGTATTTT. Its protein is CASSLEQGAGDTQYF.

This clonotype has a count of ten or more. The chain is built from TRBV6-6 and TRBJ2-1, with D uncertain. Germline lookup yields CDR1 MNHNY and CDR2 SVGAGI (reference sequence). The CDR3 consists of 17 residues. V was cut by 2 bases and J by 0 bases, with 14 bases left in between. The CDR3 loop is CASSYRGAESSYNEQFF. The DNA for the CDR3 is TGTGCCAGCAGTTACCGAGGTGCGGAGAGCTCCTACAATGAGCAGTTCTTC.

This clonotype was detected a few times. A much larger clone lies one base from this, so it may be a read error. The chain joins TRBV12-3 or TRBV12-4 to TRBJ2-2, with 11 bases identical to TRBD2. This CDR3 has 16 amino acids. The CDR3 region is CVSSRGTSGNTGELFF. The DNA of the CDR3 is TGTGTCAGCAGCCGCGGGACTAGCGGGAACACCGGGGAGCTGTTTTTT.

V is TRBV19 and J is TRBJ1-1; D remains ambiguous. V dropped 3 bases and J dropped 3 bases, with 8 bases sitting between them. The length of the CDR3 is 13 residues. Germline CDR1 is LNHDA and CDR2 is SQIVND (reference sequence). The CDR3 coding sequence is TGTGCCAGTAGTATCCAGAGTGACACTGAAGCTTTCTTT. Encoded protein: CASSIQSDTEAFF.